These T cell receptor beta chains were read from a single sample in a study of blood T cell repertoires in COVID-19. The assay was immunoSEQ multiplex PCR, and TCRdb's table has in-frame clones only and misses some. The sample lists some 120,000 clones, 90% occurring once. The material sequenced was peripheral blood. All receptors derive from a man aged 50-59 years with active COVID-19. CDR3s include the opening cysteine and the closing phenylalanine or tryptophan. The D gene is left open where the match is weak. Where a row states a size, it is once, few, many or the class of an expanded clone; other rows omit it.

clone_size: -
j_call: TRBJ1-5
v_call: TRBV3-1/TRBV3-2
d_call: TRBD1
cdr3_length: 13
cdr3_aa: CASSQGDRQPQHF
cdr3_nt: TGTGCCAGCAGCCAAGGGGACAGACAGCCCCAGCATTTT

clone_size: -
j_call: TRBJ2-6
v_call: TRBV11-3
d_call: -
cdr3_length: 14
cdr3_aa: CASSLGDGANVLTF
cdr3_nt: TGTGCCAGCAGCTTAGGCGATGGGGCCAACGTCCTGACTTTC

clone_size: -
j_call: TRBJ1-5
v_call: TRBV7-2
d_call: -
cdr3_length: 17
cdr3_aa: CASSFRALGQSNQPQHF
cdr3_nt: TGTGCCAGCAGCTTTAGGGCTCTCGGACAGAGCAATCAGCCCCAGCATTTT

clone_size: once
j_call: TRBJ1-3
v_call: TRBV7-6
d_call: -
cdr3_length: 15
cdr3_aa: CASSFAQGSGNTIYF
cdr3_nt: TGTGCCAGCAGCTTTGCACAGGGTTCTGGAAACACCATATATTTT

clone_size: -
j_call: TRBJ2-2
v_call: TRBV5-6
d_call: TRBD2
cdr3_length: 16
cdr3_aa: CASSLLAGVSTGELFF
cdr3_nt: TGTGCCAGCAGCTTGCTAGCGGGGGTTAGCACCGGGGAGCTGTTTTTT

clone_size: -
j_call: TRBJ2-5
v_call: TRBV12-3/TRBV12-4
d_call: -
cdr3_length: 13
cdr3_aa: CASSLIAWETQYF
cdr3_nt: TGTGCCAGCAGTTTAATAGCCTGGGAGACCCAGTACTTC

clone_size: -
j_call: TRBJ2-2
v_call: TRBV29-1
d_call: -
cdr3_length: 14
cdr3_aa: CSVDQGRNTGELFF
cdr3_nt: TGCAGCGTTGATCAGGGGCGGAACACCGGGGAGCTGTTTTTT

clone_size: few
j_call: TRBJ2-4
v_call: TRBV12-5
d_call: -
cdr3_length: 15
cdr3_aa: CASARERKGKNIQYF
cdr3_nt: TGTGCTAGTGCCCGGGAGCGGAAGGGCAAAAACATTCAGTACTTC

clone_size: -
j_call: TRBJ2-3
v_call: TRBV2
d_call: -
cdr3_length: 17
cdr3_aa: CASSRTTEQDSTDTQYF
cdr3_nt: TGTGCCAGCAGCCGCACCACAGAACAGGATAGCACAGATACGCAGTATTTT

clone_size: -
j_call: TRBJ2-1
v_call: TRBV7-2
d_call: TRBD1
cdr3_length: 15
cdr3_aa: CASSFGRGPYNEQFF
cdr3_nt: TGTGCCAGCAGCTTTGGCAGGGGGCCTTACAATGAGCAGTTCTTC

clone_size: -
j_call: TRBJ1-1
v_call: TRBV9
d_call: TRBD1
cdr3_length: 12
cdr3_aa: CASSTGGTEAFF
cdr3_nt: TGTGCCAGCAGCACAGGGGGGACTGAAGCTTTCTTT

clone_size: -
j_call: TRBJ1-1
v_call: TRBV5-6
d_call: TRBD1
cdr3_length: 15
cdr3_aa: CASSWTGAMNTEAFF
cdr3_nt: TGTGCCAGCAGCTGGACAGGGGCTATGAACACTGAAGCTTTCTTT

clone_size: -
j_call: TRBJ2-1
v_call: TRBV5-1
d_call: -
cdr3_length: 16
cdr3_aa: CASSISGQSSYNEQFF
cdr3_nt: TGCGCCAGCAGCATTTCAGGACAGAGCTCCTACAATGAGCAGTTCTTC

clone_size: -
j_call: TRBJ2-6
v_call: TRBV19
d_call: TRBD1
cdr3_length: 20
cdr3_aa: CASSLTGTGGASSGANVLTF
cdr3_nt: TGTGCCAGTAGTCTAACCGGGACAGGGGGTGCCTCCTCTGGGGCCAACGTCCTGACTTTC

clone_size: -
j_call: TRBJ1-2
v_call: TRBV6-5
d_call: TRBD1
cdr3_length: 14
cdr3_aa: CASSYFGQGDGYTF
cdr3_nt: TGTGCCAGCAGTTACTTCGGACAGGGTGATGGCTACACCTTC

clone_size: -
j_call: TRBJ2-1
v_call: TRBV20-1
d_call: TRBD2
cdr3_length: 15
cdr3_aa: CSASFRLAGGNEQFF
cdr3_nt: TGCAGTGCTAGTTTCCGACTAGCGGGGGGTAATGAGCAGTTCTTC

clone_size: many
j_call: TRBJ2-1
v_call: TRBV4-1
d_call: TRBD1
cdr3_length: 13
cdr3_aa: CASSQTGGNEQFF
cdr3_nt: TGCGCCAGCAGCCAAACAGGGGGCAATGAGCAGTTCTTC

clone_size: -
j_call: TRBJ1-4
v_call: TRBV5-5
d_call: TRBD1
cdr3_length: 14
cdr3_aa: CASMKGQSNEKLFF
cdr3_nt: TGTGCCAGCATGAAGGGACAGAGTAATGAAAAACTGTTTTTT

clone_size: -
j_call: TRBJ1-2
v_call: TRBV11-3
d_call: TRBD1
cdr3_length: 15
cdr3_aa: CASSLTGGTDYGYTF
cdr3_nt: TGTGCCAGCAGCCTTACAGGGGGGACTGACTATGGCTACACCTTC

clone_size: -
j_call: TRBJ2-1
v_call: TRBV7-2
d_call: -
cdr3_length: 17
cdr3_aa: CASSSSGTWRTVVEQFF
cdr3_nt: TGTGCCAGCAGCTCCTCGGGCACCTGGAGGACGGTTGTTGAGCAGTTCTTC

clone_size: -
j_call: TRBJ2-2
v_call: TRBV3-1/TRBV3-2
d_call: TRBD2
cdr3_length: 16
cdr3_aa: CASSRDLAANTGELFF
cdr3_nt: TGTGCCAGCAGCCGGGATCTAGCGGCGAACACCGGGGAGCTGTTTTTT

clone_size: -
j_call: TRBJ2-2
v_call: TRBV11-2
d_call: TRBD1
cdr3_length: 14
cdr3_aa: CASSPQTGPGELFF
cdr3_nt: TGTGCCAGCAGCCCGCAGACAGGGCCCGGGGAGCTGTTTTTT

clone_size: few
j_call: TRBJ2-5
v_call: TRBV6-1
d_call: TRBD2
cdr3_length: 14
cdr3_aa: CASSERGRGETQYF
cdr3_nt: TGTGCCAGCAGTGAACGCGGGAGGGGAGAGACCCAGTACTTC

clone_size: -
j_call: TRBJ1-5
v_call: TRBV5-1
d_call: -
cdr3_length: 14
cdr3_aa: CASSLVGGDQPQHF
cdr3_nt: TGCGCCAGCAGCTTGGTGGGGGGAGATCAGCCCCAGCATTTT

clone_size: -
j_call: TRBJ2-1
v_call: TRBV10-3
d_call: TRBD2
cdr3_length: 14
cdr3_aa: CAIRTTSGDNEQFF
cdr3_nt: TGTGCCATCAGAACGACTAGCGGGGATAATGAGCAGTTCTTC

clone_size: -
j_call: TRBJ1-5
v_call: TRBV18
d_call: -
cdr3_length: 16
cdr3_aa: CASSPEGRGSNQPQHF
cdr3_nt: TGTGCCAGCTCACCAGAGGGTCGTGGGAGCAATCAGCCCCAGCATTTT

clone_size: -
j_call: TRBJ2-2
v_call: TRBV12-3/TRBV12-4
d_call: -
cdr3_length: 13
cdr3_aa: CASSWTGGGELFF
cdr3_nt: TGTGCCAGCAGTTGGACCGGAGGCGGGGAGCTGTTTTTT

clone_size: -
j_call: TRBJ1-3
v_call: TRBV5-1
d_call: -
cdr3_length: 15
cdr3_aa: CASSSTASSGNTIYF
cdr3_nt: TGCGCCAGCAGCTCGACAGCCTCCTCTGGAAACACCATATATTTT

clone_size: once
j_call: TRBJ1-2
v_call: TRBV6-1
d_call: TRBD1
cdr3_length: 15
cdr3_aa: CASSETKGTGFGYTF
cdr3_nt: TGTGCCAGCAGTGAAACTAAGGGGACAGGGTTTGGCTACACCTTC

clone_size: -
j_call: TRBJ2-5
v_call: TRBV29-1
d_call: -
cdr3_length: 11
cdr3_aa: CSVDRDMSQYF
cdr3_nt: TGCAGCGTTGACAGGGATATGTCCCAGTACTTC

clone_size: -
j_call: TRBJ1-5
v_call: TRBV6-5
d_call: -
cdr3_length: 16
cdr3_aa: CASSWPGQPDNQPQHF
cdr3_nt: TGTGCCAGCAGTTGGCCGGGACAACCGGACAATCAGCCCCAGCATTTT

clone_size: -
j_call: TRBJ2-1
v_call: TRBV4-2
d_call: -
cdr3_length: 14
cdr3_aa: CASSQAGAANEQFF
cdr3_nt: TGTGCCAGCAGCCAAGCAGGGGCGGCCAATGAGCAGTTCTTC

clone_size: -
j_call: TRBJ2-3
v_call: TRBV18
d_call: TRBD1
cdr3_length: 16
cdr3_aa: CASSPLGQQGTDTQYF
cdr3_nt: TGTGCCAGCTCACCACTGGGACAGCAAGGCACAGATACGCAGTATTTT